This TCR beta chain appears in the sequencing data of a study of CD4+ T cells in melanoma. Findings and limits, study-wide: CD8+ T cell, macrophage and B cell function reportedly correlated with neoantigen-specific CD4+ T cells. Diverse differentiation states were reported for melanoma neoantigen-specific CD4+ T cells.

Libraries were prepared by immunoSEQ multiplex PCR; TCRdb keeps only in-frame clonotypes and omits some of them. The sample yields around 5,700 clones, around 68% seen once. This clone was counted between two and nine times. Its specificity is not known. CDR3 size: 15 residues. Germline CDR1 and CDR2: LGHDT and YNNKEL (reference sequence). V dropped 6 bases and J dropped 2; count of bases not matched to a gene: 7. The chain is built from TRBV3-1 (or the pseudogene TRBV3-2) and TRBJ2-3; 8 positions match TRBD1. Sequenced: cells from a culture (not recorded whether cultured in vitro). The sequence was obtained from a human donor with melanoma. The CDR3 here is CASSPGQAITDTQYF. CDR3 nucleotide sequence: TGTGCCAGCAGTCCGGGACAGGCGATCACAGATACGCAGTATTTT.